Listed below are T cell receptor beta chains from one sample, sequenced in a study of OX40 agonist ivuxolimab in advanced cancers. TCRdb keeps only in-frame clones here, not all; method: immunoSEQ multiplex PCR. Found here are 75,000 to 90,000 clones, 91% of them singletons; the top ten hold under 9.5%. The material sequenced was CD4+ or CD8+ T cells sorted from blood, taken in a trial of the OX40 agonist ivuxolimab. These TCRs come from an adult with an advanced solid tumor such as melanoma, head and neck, liver or kidney cancer. Each CDR3 is given with its conserved first and last residue. D genes are given only for firm matches.

>TRBV27|TRBD1
CASSPVGQGNQPQHF
>TRBV11-3|NA
CASSVGQGQPQHF
>TRBV28|NA
CASSLLAEQYF
>TRBV11-2|NA
CASSLAGTDTQYF
>TRBV11-2|TRBD2
CASSLGSGGHNEQFF
>TRBV7-9|NA
CASSSPGPYYEQYF
>TRBV5-4|NA
CASSLGEAGGPYSPLHF
>TRBV10-1|NA
CASSEGGNEADTQYF
>TRBV30|TRBD1
CAWSAGQGTDTQYF
>TRBV19|NA
CASSIVSQGEGYTF
>TRBV30|NA
CAWSQIGLEQFF
>TRBV4-3|NA
CASSLDRPHEQYF
>TRBV6-5|NA
CASSYSSGRVTF
>TRBV28|TRBD2
CASSSPRLAGAPYNEQFF
>TRBV14|NA
CASSPLGQNNEQFF
>TRBV29-1|NA
CSVEDHHRQVGNNEQFF
>TRBV5-1|NA
CASSPGDPTFNTQYF
>TRBV20-1|NA
CSARRVGEQYF
>TRBV7-4|TRBD1
CASSLYLPRQGKLVIYF
>TRBV7-2|NA
CASSPEGNTEAFF
>TRBV12-5|NA
CASAFSGNTIYF
>TRBV15|NA
CATSRDLGAYEQYF
>TRBV9|NA
CASSIGETQYF
>TRBV7-9|TRBD1
CASSLESRTGEDYGYTF
>TRBV28|TRBD2
CASSPQIAGYEQYF
>TRBV2|NA
CASSEGRGSNQPQHF
>TRBV28|NA
CASTQSRIHNYGYTF
>TRBV10-3|NA
CAISETSSDTQYF
>TRBV4-3|NA
CASSQVFSDLSYNEQFF
>TRBV28|TRBD1
CASSDDRGVNSPLHF
>TRBV4-3|NA
CASSRLLNSNQPQHF
>TRBV7-9|NA
CASSQTGELFF
>TRBV5-5|NA
CASSLGMDTDTQYF